This is a list of T cell receptor beta chains from one sample in a study of T-cell reconstitution after alpha-beta-depleted transplantation in children. Each CDR3 protein gets one entry after TCRdb re-called the PCR reads with MiXCR. Of 380,000 or so distinct CDR3 sequences listed, 13% were seen once; the top ten hold roughly 4.3%. The source was PBMCs, collected from the stem cell graft. These receptor sequences come from a human donor who donated a stem cell graft to a child with Fanconi anemia. Each CDR3 is given with its conserved first and last residue. A D gene is named only where the DNA matches it firmly. Some rows have no size entry. The others give once, few or many, or a class for an expanded clone.

abundance	d_gene	v_gene	j_gene	CDR3nt	CDR3aa
many	-	TRBV7-6	TRBJ2-2	TGTGCCAGCAGCTTCAGGGGACGGGGCACCGGGGAGCTGTTTTTT	CASSFRGRGTGELFF
many	-	TRBV20-1	TRBJ1-3	TGCAGTGCTAGAGAAATACGGAGCTCTGGAAACACCATATATTTT	CSAREIRSSGNTIYF
few	-	TRBV9	TRBJ2-3	TGTGCCAGCAGCGTAAGGTTCAGGACAGACACAGATACGCAGTATTTT	CASSVRFRTDTDTQYF
few	TRBD1	TRBV9	TRBJ1-2	TGTGCCAGCAGCGAGCGACAGGGGACGGCGGATGGCTACACCTTC	CASSERQGTADGYTF
few	TRBD2	TRBV6-4	TRBJ2-1	TGTGCCAGCAGTCAACTAGCGGGGGGTAACAATGAGCAGTTCTTC	CASSQLAGGNNEQFF
many	-	TRBV11-3	TRBJ1-5	TGTGCCAGCAGCTTAGGGGGTCGTCAGCCCCAGCATTTT	CASSLGGRQPQHF
many	TRBD1	TRBV12-3/TRBV12-4	TRBJ1-1	TGTGCCAGCAGTCTGACAGGGGGCCCCTTGGGGGACACTGAAGCTTTCTTT	CASSLTGGPLGDTEAFF
many	-	TRBV27	TRBJ2-2	TGTGCCAGCAGCCTTCACACCGGGGAGCTGTTTTTT	CASSLHTGELFF
few	-	TRBV20-1	TRBJ2-3	TGCAGTGCTTGGACACCCAGCACAGATACGCAGTATTTT	CSAWTPSTDTQYF
-	-	TRBV20-1	TRBJ1-5	TGCAGTGCTGCTGATCTGGGGGGGCAGCCCCAGCATTTT	CSAADLGGQPQHF
-	-	TRBV20-1	TRBJ2-7	TGCAGTGCTAGAGGGGTCGGGAACTCCTACGAGCAGTACTTC	CSARGVGNSYEQYF
-	-	TRBV6-1	TRBJ1-6	TGTGCCAGCACCAACCGGGGTGGCTCACCCCTCCACTTT	CASTNRGGSPLHF
-	-	TRBV29-1	TRBJ2-7	TGCAGCGTTGAGGGGGGCACGGGGGCCACCTACGAGCAGTACTTC	CSVEGGTGATYEQYF
few	-	TRBV7-7	TRBJ2-5	TGTGCCAGCAGCCCGACGCCAGTAGATCAACCCCAGTACTTC	CASSPTPVDQPQYF
many	-	TRBV12-3/TRBV12-4	TRBJ1-2	TGTGCCAGCAGGGAAAACATCCTGGGGGGCTACACCTTC	CASRENILGGYTF
many	-	TRBV12-3/TRBV12-4	TRBJ1-1	TGTGCCAGCACTGCCAGTGGGGGCCCTGAAGCTTTCTTT	CASTASGGPEAFF
-	-	TRBV29-1	TRBJ2-7	TGCAGCGTTTCGATCGGGCACTACGAGCAGTACTTC	CSVSIGHYEQYF
few	-	TRBV4-2	TRBJ2-1	TGTGCCAGCAGTCCCCCCGGCGGGGTACATGAGCAGTTCTTC	CASSPPGGVHEQFF
few	TRBD1	TRBV5-1	TRBJ1-2	TGCGCCAGCAGCTACTCCGGACAGGGGGCGTCTGGCTACACCTTC	CASSYSGQGASGYTF
few	TRBD2	TRBV5-1	TRBJ2-1	TGCGCCAGCAGCCTCCAGCGGGGGCACAGGAGTGAGCAGTTCTTC	CASSLQRGHRSEQFF
few	-	TRBV6-2/TRBV6-3	TRBJ2-2	TGTGCCAGCAGTCCCCGACAGGCGCTCGGGGAGCTGTTTTTT	CASSPRQALGELFF
-	-	TRBV4-2	TRBJ1-5	TGTGCCAGCAGTCCAGACAGCCTTAGCAATCAGCCCCAGCATTTT	CASSPDSLSNQPQHF
many	-	TRBV20-1	TRBJ2-5	TGCAGTGCTAGGCTAGCCGGAGGGGAGACCCAGTACTTC	CSARLAGGETQYF
-	-	TRBV3-1	TRBJ2-5	TGTGCCAGCAGCCAAGGTTTCCAAGAGACCCAGTACTTC	CASSQGFQETQYF
many	-	TRBV9	TRBJ2-2	TGTGCCAGCAGCGTATACGGGGATCCCGGGGAGCTGTTTTTT	CASSVYGDPGELFF
-	-	TRBV11-3	TRBJ2-3	TGTGCCAGCTCGGACGGCGCTAGCACAGATACGCAGTATTTT	CASSDGASTDTQYF
few	-	TRBV6-1	TRBJ2-3	TGTGCCAGCAGGCCTCCCCTAGGGGCAGATACGCAGTATTTT	CASRPPLGADTQYF
-	TRBD2	TRBV7-2	TRBJ2-7	TGTGCCAGCAGCCCAGGGACTAGCGGGGGATACGAGCAGTACTTC	CASSPGTSGGYEQYF
few	-	TRBV18	TRBJ2-3	TGTGCCAGCTCACCCGGGAGCTCAGATACGCAGTATTTT	CASSPGSSDTQYF
-	-	TRBV29-1	TRBJ2-5	TGCAGCGTTGGTCGGGGACAAGAGACCCAGTACTTC	CSVGRGQETQYF
few	-	TRBV27	TRBJ1-6	TGTGCCAGCAGTCGGGGGGTATCACCCCTCCACTTT	CASSRGVSPLHF
few	-	TRBV12-3/TRBV12-4	TRBJ1-5	TGTGCCAGCAGTTTAGGCAGGGCAAGGTCCCAGCATTTT	CASSLGRARSQHF
many	TRBD2	TRBV4-2	TRBJ2-1	TGTGCCAGCAGCCCCCGTTATAGCGGGGGCCCTAGCTCCTACAATGAGCAGTTCTTC	CASSPRYSGGPSSYNEQFF
many	-	TRBV11-2	TRBJ2-3	TGTGCCAGCAGCTTACCGTCCTCGGGGATCCCCACAGATACGCAGTATTTT	CASSLPSSGIPTDTQYF
few	-	TRBV20-1	TRBJ1-2	TGCAGTGCTAGTGTGCAGAACTTCTATGGCTACACCTTC	CSASVQNFYGYTF
-	-	TRBV6-5	TRBJ1-2	TGTGCCAGCAGTTACTCGGGCGGGGCGCGAAGCTACACCTTC	CASSYSGGARSYTF
-	TRBD2	TRBV7-3	TRBJ2-1	TGTGACAGCAGCTTAACGTTCGCGGGGGCCTACAATGAGCAGTTCTTC	CDSSLTFAGAYNEQFF
few	TRBD1	TRBV14	TRBJ2-7	TGTGCCAGCAGCCAAAGAGGGGGCGCCACCTACGAGCAGTACTTC	CASSQRGGATYEQYF
few	-	TRBV4-3	TRBJ1-2	TGCGCCAGCAGCCTGACTACAGGTCGGGGCTACACCTTC	CASSLTTGRGYTF
few	-	TRBV9	TRBJ1-3	TGTGCCAGCAGCGTATCACAGGGCGGAAACACCATATATTTT	CASSVSQGGNTIYF